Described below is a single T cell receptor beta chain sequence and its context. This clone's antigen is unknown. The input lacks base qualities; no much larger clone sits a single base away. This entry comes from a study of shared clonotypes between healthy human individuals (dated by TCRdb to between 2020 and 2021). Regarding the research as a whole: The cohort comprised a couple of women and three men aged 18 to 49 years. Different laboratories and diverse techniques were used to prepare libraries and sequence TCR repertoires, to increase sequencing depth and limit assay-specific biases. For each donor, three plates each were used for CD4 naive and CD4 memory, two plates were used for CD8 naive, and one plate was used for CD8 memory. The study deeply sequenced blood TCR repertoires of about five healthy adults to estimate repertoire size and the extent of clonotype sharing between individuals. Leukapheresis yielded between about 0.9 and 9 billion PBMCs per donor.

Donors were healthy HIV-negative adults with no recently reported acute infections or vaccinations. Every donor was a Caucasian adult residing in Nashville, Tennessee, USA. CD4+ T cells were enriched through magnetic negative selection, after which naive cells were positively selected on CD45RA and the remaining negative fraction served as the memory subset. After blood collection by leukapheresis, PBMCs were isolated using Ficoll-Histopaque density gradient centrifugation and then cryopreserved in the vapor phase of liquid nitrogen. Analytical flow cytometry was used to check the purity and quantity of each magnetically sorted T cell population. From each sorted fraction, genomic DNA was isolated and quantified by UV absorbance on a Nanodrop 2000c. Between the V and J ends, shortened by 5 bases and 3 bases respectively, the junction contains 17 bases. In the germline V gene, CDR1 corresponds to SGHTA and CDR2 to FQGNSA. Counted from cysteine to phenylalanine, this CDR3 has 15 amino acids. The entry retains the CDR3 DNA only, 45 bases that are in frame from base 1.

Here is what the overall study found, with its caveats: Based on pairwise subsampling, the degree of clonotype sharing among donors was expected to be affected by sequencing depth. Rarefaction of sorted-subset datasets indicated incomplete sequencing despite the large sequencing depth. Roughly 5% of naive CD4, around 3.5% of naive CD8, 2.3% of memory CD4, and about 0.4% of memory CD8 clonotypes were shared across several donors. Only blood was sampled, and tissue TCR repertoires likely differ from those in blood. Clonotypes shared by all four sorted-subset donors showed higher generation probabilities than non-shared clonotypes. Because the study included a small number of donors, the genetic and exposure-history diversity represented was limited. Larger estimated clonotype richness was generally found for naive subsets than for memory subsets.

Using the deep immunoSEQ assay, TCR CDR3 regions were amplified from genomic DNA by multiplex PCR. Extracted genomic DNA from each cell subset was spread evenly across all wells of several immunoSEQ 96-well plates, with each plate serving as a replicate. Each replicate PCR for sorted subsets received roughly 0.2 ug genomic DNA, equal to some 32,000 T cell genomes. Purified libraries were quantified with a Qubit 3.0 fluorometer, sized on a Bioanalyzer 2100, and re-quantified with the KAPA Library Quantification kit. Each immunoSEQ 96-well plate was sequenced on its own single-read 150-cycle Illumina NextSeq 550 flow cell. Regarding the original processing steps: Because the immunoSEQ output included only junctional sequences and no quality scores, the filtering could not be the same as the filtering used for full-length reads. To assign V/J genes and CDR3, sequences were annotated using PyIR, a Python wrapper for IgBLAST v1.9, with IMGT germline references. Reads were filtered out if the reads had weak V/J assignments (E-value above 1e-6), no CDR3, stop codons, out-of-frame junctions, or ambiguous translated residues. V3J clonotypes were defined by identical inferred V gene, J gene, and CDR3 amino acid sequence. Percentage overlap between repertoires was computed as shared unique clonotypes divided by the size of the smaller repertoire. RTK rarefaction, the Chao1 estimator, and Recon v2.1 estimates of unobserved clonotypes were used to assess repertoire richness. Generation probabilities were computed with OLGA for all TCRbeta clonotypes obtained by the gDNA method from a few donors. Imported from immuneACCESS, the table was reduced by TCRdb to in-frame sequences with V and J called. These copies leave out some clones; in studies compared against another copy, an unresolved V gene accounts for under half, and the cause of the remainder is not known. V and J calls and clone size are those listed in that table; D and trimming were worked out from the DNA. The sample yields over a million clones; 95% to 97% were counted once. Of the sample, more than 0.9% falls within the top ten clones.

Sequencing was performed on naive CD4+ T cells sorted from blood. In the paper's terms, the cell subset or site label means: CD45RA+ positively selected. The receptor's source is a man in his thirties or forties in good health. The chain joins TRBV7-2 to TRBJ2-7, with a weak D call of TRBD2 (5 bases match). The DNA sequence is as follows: TGTGCCAGCAGCCCGTCGTGGGAGTTAAACTACGAGCAGTACTTC. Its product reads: CASSPSWELNYEQYF.